Below are 11 T cell receptor beta chains sequenced from a single sample in a study of control samples from healthy donors and cancer patients. Clones were read by immunoSEQ multiplex PCR, and TCRdb kept only the in-frame ones, dropping some. The table records around 130,000 clones, roughly 90% of them present only once. Sequencing used blood. The receptors come from a man younger than 35 in good health.

J is TRBJ2-7 and V is TRBV12-3 or TRBV12-4, with a tentative D call TRBD2 (6 bases). The V and J ends lost 7 bases and 2 bases respectively, with 9 bases between them. The CDR3 contains 12 residues. The CDR3: CASKGGAYEQYF. CDR3 nucleotide sequence: TGTGCCAGCAAAGGAGGGGCCTACGAGCAGTACTTC.

Details on this clone: Other DNA sequences from this sample encode an identical CDR3 as well. The chain couples TRBV5-1 to TRBJ2-1, with D possibly matching TRBD2 (5 bases). Trimming removed 0 bases from V and 4 bases from J, with 8 bases in between. The germline CDR1 and CDR2 sequences are SGHRS and YFSETQ. The CDR3 totals 14 residues. Written as DNA, the CDR3 is TGCGCCAGCAGCTTGGGCGGCGGGTACAATGAGCAGTTCTTC. The encoded protein is CASSLGGGYNEQFF.

The DNA for the CDR3 is TGTGCCAGCAGCCTAGGGACAGGGCACAATGAGCAGTTCTTC. Translation: CASSLGTGHNEQFF. This chain connects TRBV14 to TRBJ2-1; 9 bases map to TRBD1. This CDR3 region has 14 residues. Germline CDR1 and CDR2: SGHDN and FVKESK. The junction had 3 bases not matched to a gene; V was cut back by 4 bases and J by 5 bases.

The J gene is TRBJ2-7, the V gene TRBV5-1; 10 bases match TRBD1. This CDR3 region has 14 residues. Germline V gene data show CDR1 as SGHRS and CDR2 as YFSETQ. V dropped 0 bases and J dropped 7; count of bases not matched to a gene: 4. The CDR3 coding sequence is TGCGCCAGCAGCTTGGGCGGGACAGGGGAAGAGCAGTACGTC. Its protein product is CASSLGGTGEEQYV.

This clone showed up just a few times. The gene calls are TRBV28 and TRBJ2-6; TRBD2 matches 7 bases. This CDR3 is built from 16 residues. V shed 2 bases and J 2 bases; nucleotides not matched to a gene: 3. CDR1 and CDR2 from the germline V gene are MDHEN and SYDVKM. The CDR3 DNA reads as TGTGCCAGCAGTTTAGCGGGAGAGGCTGGGGCCAACGTCCTGACTTTC. Amino acid sequence: CASSLAGEAGANVLTF.

V gene TRBV7-9 combines with J gene TRBJ1-6; 8 nucleotides align to TRBD1. The CDR3 has 18 amino acids. V shed 4 bases and J 2 bases; nucleotides not matched to a gene: 10. Germline loops: CDR1 SEHNR, CDR2 FQNEAQ (reference sequence). The CDR3 region has the DNA TGTGCCAGCAGCTCCGCAGACAGGGGAAACACCTATAATTCACCCCTCCACTTT. Amino acids: CASSSADRGNTYNSPLHF.

V gene TRBV5-1 combines with J gene TRBJ1-3; 7 bases are a match to TRBD1. Trimming cost V 2 bases and J 6 bases; bases outside gene matches: 8. Germline CDR1 SGHRS, CDR2 YFSETQ. This CDR3 region has 15 residues. CDR3 DNA: TGCGCCAGCAGCTTCGCGACAGGGTCCCAAAACACCATATATTTT. Translated, it gives CASSFATGSQNTIYF.

This clone was picked up one time. The J gene is TRBJ1-6, the V gene TRBV2; 7 bases fit TRBD1. From germline, CDR1 is SNHLY and CDR2 FYNNEI. The length of the CDR3 is 14 residues. The ends lost 4 bases at V and 8 bases at J; junction bases unmatched: 5. CDR3: CASSGQGRDSPLHF. The CDR3 nucleotides read TGTGCCAGCAGTGGACAGGGAAGGGATTCACCCCTCCACTTT.

This chain uses TRBV27 with TRBJ1-5; the D gene is possibly TRBD1 (6 bases). The CDR3 has 13 amino acids. V was trimmed by 8 bases and J by 5 bases, leaving 13 bases between them. Germline V gives CDR1 MNHEY, CDR2 SMNVEV (reference sequence). The CDR3 loop is CASSLKGDQPQHF. DNA for the CDR3: TGTGCCAGCTCCCTTAAGGGGGATCAGCCCCAGCATTTT.

The chain's CDR3 is CSVSQGQEYYGYTF. The CDR3 coding sequence is TGCAGCGTGTCGCAGGGGCAGGAGTACTATGGCTACACCTTC. The rearrangement uses TRBV29-1 and TRBJ1-2, with a weak D call TRBD1 (6 bases). V shed 6 bases and J shed 3 bases, with 17 bases lying between them. The CDR3 runs to 14 residues. Germline values: CDR1 SQVTM, CDR2 ANQGSEA.

The V call is TRBV5-4, the J call TRBJ1-1; 12 bases are shared with TRBD1. The V and J ends lost 3 bases and 4 bases, in that order; junction bases with no gene match: 7. Looked up from germline, CDR1 is SGHNT and CDR2 is YYREEE (reference sequence). This CDR3 spans 16 amino acids. The CDR3 loop is CASSSPGQGAFTEAFF. CDR3 DNA sequence: TGTGCCAGCAGCTCACCGGGACAGGGGGCCTTCACTGAAGCTTTCTTT.